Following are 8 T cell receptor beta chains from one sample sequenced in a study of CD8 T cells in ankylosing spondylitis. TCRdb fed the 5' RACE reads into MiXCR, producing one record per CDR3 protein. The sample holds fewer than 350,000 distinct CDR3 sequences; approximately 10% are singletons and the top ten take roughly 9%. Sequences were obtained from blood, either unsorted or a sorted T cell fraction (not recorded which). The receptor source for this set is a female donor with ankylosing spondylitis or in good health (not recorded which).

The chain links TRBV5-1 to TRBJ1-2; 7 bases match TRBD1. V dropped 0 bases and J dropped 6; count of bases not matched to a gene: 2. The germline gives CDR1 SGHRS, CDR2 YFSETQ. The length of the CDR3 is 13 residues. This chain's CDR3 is CASSLEGQDGYTF. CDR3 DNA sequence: TGCGCCAGCAGCTTGGAAGGACAGGATGGCTACACCTTC.

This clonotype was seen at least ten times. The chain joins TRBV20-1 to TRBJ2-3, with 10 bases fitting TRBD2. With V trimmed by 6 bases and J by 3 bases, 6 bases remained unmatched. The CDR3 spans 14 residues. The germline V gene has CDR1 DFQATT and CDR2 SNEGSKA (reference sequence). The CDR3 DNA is TGCAGTGCCCCCCGGGGACTAGCGACAGATACGCAGTATTTT. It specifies CSAPRGLATDTQYF.

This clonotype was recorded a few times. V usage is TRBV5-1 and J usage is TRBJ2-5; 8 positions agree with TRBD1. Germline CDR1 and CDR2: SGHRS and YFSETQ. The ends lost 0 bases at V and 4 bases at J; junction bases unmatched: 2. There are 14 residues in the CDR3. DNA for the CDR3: TGCGCCAGCAGCTTGGGGACAGGGATAGAGACCCAGTACTTC. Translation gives CASSLGTGIETQYF.

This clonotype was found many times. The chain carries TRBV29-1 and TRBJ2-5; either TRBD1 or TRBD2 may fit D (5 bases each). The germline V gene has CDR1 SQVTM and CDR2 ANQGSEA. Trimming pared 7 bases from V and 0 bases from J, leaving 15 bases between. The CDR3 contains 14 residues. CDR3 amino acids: CSAEGRSYQETQYF. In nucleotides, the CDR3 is TGCAGCGCTGAGGGACGGTCGTACCAAGAGACCCAGTACTTC.

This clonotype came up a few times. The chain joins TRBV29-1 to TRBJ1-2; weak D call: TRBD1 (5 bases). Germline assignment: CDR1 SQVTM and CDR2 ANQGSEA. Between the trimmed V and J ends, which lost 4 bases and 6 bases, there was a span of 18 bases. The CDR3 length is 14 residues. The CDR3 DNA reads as TGCAGCGTTGCCGAACCCCGGGGGAAGGATGGCTACACCTTC. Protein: CSVAEPRGKDGYTF.

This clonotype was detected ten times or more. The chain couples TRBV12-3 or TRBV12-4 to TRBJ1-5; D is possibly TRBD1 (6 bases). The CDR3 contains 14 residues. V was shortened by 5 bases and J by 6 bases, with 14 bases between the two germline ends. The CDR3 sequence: CASSLQGYAQPQHF. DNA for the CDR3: TGTGCCAGCAGTCTACAGGGATACGCTCAGCCCCAGCATTTT.

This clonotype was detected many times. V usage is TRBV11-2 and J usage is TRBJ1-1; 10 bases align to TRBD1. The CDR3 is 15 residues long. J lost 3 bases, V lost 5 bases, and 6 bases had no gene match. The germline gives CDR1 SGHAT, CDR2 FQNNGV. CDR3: CASSPYGTGDTEAFF. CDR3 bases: TGTGCCAGCAGCCCCTACGGGACAGGGGACACTGAAGCTTTCTTT.

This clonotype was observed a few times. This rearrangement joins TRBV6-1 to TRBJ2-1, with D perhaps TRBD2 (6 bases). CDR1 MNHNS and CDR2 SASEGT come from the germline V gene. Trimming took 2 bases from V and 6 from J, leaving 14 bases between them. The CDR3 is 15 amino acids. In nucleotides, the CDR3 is TGTGCCAGCAGTGAAAGGGGCCAGGGAGGCAATGAGCAGTTCTTC. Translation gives CASSERGQGGNEQFF.